This TCR beta chain was retrieved from a study of blood T cells in healthy people across ages. The authors ran a second PCR of about 6 to 11 cycles using a sample-barcoded 5' primer and a J-beta primer mix. With 12 random nucleotides, a template-switch adaptor tagged each individual cDNA molecule. From the 5' RACE reads, TCRdb called clonotypes with MiXCR, one entry per CDR3 protein. The sample lists 700,000 to 850,000 distinct CDR3 sequences; about 37% were seen once. Sequencing was performed on blood. This receptor was taken from a man between 18 and 35 years old in good health.

The CDR3 here is CASSQVAGFHVEKLFF. The CDR3 DNA reads TGCGCCAGCAGCCAAGTCGCCGGATTCCACGTCGAAAAACTGTTTTTT. The chain has TRBV4-1 and TRBJ1-4, with D hard to call. Deletions cut 1 base from V and 8 bases from J, with 17 bases between. The germline CDR1 and CDR2 sequences are MGHRA and YSYEKL. The CDR3 length is 16 residues.